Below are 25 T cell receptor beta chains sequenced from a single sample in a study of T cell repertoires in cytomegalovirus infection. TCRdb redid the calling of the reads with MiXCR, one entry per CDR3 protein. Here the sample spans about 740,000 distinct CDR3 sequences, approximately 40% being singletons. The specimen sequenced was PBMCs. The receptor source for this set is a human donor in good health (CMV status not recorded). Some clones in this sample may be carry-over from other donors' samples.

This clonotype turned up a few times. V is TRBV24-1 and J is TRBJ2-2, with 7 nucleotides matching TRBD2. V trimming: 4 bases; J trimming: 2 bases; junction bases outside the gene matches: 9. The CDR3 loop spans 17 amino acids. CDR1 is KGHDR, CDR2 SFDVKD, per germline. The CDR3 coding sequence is TGTGCCACCAGTGACCCCTCGACTAGCATAAACACCGGGGAGCTGTTTTTT. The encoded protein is CATSDPSTSINTGELFF.

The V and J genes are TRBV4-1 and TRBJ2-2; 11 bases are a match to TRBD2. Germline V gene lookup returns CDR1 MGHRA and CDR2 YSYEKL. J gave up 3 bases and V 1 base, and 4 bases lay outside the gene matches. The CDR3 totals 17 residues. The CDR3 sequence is CASSQVVLAGDTGELFF. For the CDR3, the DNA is TGCGCCAGCAGCCAAGTAGTACTAGCGGGAGACACCGGGGAGCTGTTTTTT.

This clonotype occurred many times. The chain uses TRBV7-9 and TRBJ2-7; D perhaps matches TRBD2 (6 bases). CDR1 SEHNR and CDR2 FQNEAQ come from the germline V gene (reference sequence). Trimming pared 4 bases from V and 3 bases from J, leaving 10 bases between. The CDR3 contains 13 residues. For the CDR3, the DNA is TGTGCCAGCAGCTCCGGGACTCACTACGAGCAGTACTTC. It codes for CASSSGTHYEQYF.

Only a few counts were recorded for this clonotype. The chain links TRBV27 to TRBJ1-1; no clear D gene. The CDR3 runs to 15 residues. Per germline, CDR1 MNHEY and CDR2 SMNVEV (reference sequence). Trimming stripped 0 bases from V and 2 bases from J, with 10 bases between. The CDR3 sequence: CASSLSQRSNTEAFF. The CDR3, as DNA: TGTGCCAGCAGTTTATCCCAGAGATCTAACACTGAAGCTTTCTTT.

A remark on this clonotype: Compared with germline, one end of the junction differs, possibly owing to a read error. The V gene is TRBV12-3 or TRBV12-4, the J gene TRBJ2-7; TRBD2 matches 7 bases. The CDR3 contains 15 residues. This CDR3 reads CDSSRTRGSEGEQYF. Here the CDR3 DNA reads TGTGACAGCAGCCGGACTAGAGGGTCGGAGGGGGAGCAGTACTTC.

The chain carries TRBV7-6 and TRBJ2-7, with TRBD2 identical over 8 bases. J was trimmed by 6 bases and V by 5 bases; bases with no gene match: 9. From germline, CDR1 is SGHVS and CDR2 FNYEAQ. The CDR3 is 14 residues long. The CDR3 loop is CASSVLPGLGEQYF. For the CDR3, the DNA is TGTGCCAGCAGCGTCCTCCCGGGACTAGGCGAGCAGTACTTC.

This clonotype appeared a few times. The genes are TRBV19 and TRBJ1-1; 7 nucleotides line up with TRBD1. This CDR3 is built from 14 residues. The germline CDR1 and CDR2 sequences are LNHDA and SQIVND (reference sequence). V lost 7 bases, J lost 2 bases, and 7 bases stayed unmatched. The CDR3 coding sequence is TGTGCCAGTATAGAAGGGGGCTCCAACACTGAAGCTTTCTTT. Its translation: CASIEGGSNTEAFF.

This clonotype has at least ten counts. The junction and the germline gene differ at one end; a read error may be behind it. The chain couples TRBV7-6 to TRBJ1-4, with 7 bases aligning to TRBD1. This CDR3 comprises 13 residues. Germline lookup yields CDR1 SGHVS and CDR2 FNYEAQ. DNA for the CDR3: TGTGCCAGCAGCTTACAGGGGGTTTGGGACAAGGTTTTT. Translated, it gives CASSLQGVWDKVF.

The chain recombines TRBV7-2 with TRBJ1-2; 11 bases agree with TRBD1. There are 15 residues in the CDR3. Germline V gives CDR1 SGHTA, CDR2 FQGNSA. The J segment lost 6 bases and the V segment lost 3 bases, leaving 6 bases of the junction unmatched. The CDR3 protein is CASSFKGQGADGYTF. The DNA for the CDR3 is TGTGCCAGCAGCTTTAAAGGACAGGGGGCTGATGGCTACACCTTC.

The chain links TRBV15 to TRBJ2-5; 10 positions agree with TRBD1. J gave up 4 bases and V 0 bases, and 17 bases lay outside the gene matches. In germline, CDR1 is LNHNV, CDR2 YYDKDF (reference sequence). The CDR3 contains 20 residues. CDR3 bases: TGTGCCACCAGCAGAGATAAGCCCGGGACAGGGGAGTGGATGTTAGAGACCCAGTACTTC. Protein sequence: CATSRDKPGTGEWMLETQYF.

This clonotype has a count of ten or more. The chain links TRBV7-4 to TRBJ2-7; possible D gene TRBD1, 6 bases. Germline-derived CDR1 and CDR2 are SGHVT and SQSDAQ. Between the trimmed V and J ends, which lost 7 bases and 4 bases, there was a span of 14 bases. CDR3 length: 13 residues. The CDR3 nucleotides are TGTGCCAGCACCCGAGACAGGACGTACGAGCAGTACTTC. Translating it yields CASTRDRTYEQYF. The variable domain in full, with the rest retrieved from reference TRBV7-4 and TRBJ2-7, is GAGVSQSPRYKVAKRGRDVALRCDSISGHVTLYWYRQTLGQGSEVLTYSQSDAQRDKSGRPSGRFSAERPERSVSTLKIQRTEQGDSAVYLCASTRDRTYEQYFGPGTRLTVT.

CDR3: CASSPNQRERPDTQYF. Written as DNA, the CDR3 is TGTGCCAGCAGTCCGAACCAGCGGGAGAGGCCAGATACGCAGTATTTT. V is TRBV12-3 or TRBV12-4 and J is TRBJ2-3; TRBD2 matches 8 bases. Losses at the gene ends were 5 bases for V and 4 bases for J; bases not matched to a gene: 11. CDR3 length equals 16 residues.

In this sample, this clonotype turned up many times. CDR3 in DNA: TGTGCCAGCAGCTTAGAACATACAGGGACAACTGAAGCTTTCTTT. Amino acid sequence: CASSLEHTGTTEAFF. V is TRBV7-2 and J is TRBJ1-1, with D possibly matching TRBD1 (6 bases). The CDR3 contains 15 residues. Germline loops: CDR1 SGHTA, CDR2 FQGNSA. Between the trimmed V and J ends, which lost 1 base and 5 bases, there was a span of 14 bases.

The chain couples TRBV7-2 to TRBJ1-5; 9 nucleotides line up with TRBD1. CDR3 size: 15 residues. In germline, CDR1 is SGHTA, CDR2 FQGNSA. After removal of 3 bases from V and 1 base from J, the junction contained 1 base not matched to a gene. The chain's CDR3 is CASSFTGGSNQPQHF. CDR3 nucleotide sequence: TGTGCCAGCAGCTTCACAGGGGGCAGCAATCAGCCCCAGCATTTT.

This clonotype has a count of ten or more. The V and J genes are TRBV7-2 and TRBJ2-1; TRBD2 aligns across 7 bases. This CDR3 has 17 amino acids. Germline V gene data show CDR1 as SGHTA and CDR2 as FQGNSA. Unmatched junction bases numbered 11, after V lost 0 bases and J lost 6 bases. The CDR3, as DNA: TGTGCCAGCAGCTTAGCGCGGGGCGGGGAGGGGCTCAATGAGCAGTTCTTC. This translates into CASSLARGGEGLNEQFF.

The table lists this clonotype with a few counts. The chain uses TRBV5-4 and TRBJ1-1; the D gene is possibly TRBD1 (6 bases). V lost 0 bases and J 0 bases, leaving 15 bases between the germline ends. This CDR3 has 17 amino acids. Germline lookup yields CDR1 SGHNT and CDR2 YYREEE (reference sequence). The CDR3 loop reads CASSLGGIGQLNTEAFF. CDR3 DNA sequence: TGTGCCAGCAGCTTGGGTGGGATTGGACAGCTGAACACTGAAGCTTTCTTT.

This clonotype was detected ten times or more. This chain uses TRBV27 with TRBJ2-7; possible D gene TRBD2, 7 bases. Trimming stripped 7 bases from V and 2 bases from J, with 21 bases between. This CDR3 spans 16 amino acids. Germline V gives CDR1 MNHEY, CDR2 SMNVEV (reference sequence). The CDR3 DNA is TGTGCCAGCATCCCTTGGGGGGGCGCATGCCCCTACGAGCAGTACTTC. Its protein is CASIPWGGACPYEQYF.

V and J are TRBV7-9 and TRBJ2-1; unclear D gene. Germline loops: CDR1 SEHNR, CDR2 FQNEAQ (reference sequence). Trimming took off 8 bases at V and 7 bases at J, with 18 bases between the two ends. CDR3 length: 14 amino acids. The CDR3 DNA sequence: TGTGCCAGCCTTCTCTCCGTTAGTGGGAATGAGCAGTTCTTC. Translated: CASLLSVSGNEQFF.

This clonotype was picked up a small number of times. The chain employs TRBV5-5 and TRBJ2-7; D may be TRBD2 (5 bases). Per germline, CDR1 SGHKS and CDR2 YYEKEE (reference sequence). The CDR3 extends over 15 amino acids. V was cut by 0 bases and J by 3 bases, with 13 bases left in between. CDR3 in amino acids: CASSLVAGKNYEQYF. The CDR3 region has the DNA TGTGCCAGCAGCTTGGTAGCCGGGAAGAACTACGAGCAGTACTTC.

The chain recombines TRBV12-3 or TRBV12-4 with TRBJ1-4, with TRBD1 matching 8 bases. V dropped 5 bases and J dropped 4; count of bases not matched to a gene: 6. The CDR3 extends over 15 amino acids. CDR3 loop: CASSPQQGGNEKLFF. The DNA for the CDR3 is TGTGCCAGCAGTCCGCAACAGGGGGGTAATGAAAAACTGTTTTTT.

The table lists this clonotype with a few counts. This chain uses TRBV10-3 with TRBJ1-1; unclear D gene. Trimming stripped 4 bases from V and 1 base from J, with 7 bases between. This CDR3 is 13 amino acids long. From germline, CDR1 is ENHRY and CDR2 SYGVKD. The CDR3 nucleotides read TGTGCCATCAGTGGTGCAGGGAACACTGAAGCTTTCTTT. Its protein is CAISGAGNTEAFF.

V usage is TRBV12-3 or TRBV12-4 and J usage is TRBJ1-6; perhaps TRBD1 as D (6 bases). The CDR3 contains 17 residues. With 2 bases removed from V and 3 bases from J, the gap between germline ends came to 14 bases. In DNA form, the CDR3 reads TGTGCCAGCAGTTTAAGGATTACGGACAGCTATAATTCACCCCTCCACTTT. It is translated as CASSLRITDSYNSPLHF.

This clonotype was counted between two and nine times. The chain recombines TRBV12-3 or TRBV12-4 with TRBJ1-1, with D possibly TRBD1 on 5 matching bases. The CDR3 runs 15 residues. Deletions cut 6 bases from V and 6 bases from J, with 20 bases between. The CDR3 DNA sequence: TGTGCCAGCAGACCAGCTCCAGGGTTTTTGGCTGAAGCTTTCTTT. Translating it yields CASRPAPGFLAEAFF.

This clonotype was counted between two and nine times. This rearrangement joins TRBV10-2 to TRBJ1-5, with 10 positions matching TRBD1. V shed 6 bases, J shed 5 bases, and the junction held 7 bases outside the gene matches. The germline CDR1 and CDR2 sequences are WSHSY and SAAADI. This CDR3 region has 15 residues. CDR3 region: CASSHTGTGDQPQHF. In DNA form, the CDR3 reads TGCGCCAGCAGCCACACCGGGACAGGGGATCAGCCCCAGCATTTT.

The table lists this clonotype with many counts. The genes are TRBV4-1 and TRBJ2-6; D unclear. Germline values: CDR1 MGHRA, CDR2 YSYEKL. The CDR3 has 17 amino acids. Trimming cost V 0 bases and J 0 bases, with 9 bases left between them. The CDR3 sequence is CASSQESAISGANVLTF. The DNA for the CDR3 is TGCGCCAGCAGCCAAGAGTCAGCCATCTCTGGGGCCAACGTCCTGACTTTC.